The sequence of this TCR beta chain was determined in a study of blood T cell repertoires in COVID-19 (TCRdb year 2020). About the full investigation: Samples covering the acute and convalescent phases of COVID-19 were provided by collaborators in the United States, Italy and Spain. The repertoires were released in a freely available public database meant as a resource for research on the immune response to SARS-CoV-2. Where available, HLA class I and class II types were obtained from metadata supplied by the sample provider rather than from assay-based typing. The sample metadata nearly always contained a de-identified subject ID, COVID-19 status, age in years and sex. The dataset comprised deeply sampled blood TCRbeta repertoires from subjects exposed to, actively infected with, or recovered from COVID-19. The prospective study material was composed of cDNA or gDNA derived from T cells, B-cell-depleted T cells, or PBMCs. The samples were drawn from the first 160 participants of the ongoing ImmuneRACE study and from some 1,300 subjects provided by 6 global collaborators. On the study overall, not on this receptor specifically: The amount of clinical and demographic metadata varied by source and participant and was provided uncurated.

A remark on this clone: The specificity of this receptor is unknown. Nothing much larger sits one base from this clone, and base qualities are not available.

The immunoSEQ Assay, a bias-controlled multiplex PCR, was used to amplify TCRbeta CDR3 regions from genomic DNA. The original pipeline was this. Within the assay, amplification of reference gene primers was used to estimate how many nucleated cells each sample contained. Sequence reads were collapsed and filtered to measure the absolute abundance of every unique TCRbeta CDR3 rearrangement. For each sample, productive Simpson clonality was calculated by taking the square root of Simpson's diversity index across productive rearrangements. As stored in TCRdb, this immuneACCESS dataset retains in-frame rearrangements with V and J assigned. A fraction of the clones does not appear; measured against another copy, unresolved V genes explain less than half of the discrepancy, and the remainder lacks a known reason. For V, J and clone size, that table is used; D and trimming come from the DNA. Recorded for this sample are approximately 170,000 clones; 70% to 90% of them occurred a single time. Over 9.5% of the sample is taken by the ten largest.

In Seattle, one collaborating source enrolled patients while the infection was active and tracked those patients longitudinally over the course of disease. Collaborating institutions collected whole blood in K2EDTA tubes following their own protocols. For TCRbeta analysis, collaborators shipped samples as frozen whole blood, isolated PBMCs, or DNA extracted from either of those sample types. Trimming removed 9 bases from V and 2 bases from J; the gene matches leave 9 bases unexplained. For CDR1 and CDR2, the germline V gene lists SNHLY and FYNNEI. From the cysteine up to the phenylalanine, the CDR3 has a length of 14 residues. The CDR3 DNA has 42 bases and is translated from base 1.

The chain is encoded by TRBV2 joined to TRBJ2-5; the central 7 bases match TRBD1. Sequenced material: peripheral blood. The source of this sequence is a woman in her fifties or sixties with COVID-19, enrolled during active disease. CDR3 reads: CARRDSRLQETQYF. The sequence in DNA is TGTGCCAGAAGGGACAGTAGACTTCAAGAGACCCAGTACTTC.